The TCR beta chain under discussion was sequenced for a study of T cells in women clearing cervical HPV infection. Study-wide background: Controls were women whose single incident HPV16 infection cleared within 12 months without precancer or cancer.

The CDR3 spans 16 residues. The germline V and J ends were trimmed by 4 bases and 1 base, with 17 bases remaining between them. Per the germline V gene, CDR1 is SGHRS and CDR2 is YFSETQ. Assay used: immunoSEQ multiplex PCR; TCRdb lists only in-frame clones, some missing. The listing contains 25,000 to 40,000 clones. Study observations and caveats: T-cell numbers per sample were unknown and may explain richness differences.

As to this clone: Its antigen remains unknown. The sequence runs out 3 residues before the end of the CDR3; the remainder is reconstructed from the germline J gene. The same CDR3 is also encoded by other DNA sequences in this sample.

This receptor was identified in a woman between 18 and 70 years old with a cervical HPV16 infection that either progressed to CIN3+ or cleared (not recorded which). The sequencing sample was made of blood buffy coat. The V gene is TRBV5-1, the J gene TRBJ2-5; tentatively, D is TRBD1 (5 bases). CDR3 DNA, as far as it was read: TGCGCCAGCAGCCTAGACAGAATAAACGGCCAAGAGACC. Amino acid sequence: CASSLDRINGQET. The whole CDR3 region reads CASSLDRINGQETQYF.